This T cell receptor beta chain came from a study of human T cells and chemical hapten exposure. Study-wide context: Small differences in pooled library volume mainly drove the variation in TCR yields per sample.

This clonotype is a singleton in its sample. The target antigen is unknown. Time point: healthy volunteer bleed at 6 weeks. Unfractionated whole blood was the source from which total RNA was extracted. Library construction involved attaching unique molecular identifiers to individual cDNA molecules, which allowed quantitative, reproducible TCR counting. In the original analysis: Sample-level TCR yields exhibited a median of approximately 88,000, with a range of about 20,000 to 750,000. TCRdb re-called the RACE reads with MiXCR, one entry per CDR3 protein. TCRdb assigned the V and J calls; the authors' analysis was not used. The profile covers some 77,000 distinct CDR3 sequences, with 7% to 9.5% appearing a single time and about 1.7% taken by the ten largest. Study-wide findings and caveats: No shift was seen in TCRs above 1 in 1000 frequency with DPC sensitization.

The receptor was derived from a female donor in good health. Some clones in this sample may be carry-over from other donors' samples. The sequenced sample was whole blood.

The chain's CDR3 is CSAALTPGQGVANEKLFF. Written as DNA, the CDR3 is TGCAGTGCCGCTCTGACTCCGGGACAGGGGGTTGCTAATGAAAAACTGTTTTTT. The chain couples TRBV20-1 to TRBJ1-4; TRBD1 agrees at 11 bases. The junction had 15 bases not matched to a gene; V was cut back by 6 bases and J by 3 bases. Germline CDR1 DFQATT, CDR2 SNEGSKA (reference sequence). The CDR3 loop spans 18 amino acids.